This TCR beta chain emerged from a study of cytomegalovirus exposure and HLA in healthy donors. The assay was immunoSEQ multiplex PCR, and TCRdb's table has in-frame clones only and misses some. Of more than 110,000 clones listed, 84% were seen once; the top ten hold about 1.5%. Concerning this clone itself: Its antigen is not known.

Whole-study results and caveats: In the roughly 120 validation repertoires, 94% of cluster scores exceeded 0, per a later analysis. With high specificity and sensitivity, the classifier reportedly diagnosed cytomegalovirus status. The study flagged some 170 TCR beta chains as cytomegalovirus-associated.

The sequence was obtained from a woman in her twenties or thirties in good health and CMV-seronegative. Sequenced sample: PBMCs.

The CDR3 region has the DNA TGTGCCAGCAGATTGATGGAGGGGCAGGATCAGCCCCAGCATTTT. Protein sequence: CASRLMEGQDQPQHF. The chain couples TRBV28 to TRBJ1-5; D may be TRBD1 (5 bases). The germline V and J ends were trimmed by 6 bases and 5 bases, with 17 bases remaining between them. The CDR3 runs 15 residues. The germline V gene encodes CDR1 MDHEN and CDR2 SYDVKM.